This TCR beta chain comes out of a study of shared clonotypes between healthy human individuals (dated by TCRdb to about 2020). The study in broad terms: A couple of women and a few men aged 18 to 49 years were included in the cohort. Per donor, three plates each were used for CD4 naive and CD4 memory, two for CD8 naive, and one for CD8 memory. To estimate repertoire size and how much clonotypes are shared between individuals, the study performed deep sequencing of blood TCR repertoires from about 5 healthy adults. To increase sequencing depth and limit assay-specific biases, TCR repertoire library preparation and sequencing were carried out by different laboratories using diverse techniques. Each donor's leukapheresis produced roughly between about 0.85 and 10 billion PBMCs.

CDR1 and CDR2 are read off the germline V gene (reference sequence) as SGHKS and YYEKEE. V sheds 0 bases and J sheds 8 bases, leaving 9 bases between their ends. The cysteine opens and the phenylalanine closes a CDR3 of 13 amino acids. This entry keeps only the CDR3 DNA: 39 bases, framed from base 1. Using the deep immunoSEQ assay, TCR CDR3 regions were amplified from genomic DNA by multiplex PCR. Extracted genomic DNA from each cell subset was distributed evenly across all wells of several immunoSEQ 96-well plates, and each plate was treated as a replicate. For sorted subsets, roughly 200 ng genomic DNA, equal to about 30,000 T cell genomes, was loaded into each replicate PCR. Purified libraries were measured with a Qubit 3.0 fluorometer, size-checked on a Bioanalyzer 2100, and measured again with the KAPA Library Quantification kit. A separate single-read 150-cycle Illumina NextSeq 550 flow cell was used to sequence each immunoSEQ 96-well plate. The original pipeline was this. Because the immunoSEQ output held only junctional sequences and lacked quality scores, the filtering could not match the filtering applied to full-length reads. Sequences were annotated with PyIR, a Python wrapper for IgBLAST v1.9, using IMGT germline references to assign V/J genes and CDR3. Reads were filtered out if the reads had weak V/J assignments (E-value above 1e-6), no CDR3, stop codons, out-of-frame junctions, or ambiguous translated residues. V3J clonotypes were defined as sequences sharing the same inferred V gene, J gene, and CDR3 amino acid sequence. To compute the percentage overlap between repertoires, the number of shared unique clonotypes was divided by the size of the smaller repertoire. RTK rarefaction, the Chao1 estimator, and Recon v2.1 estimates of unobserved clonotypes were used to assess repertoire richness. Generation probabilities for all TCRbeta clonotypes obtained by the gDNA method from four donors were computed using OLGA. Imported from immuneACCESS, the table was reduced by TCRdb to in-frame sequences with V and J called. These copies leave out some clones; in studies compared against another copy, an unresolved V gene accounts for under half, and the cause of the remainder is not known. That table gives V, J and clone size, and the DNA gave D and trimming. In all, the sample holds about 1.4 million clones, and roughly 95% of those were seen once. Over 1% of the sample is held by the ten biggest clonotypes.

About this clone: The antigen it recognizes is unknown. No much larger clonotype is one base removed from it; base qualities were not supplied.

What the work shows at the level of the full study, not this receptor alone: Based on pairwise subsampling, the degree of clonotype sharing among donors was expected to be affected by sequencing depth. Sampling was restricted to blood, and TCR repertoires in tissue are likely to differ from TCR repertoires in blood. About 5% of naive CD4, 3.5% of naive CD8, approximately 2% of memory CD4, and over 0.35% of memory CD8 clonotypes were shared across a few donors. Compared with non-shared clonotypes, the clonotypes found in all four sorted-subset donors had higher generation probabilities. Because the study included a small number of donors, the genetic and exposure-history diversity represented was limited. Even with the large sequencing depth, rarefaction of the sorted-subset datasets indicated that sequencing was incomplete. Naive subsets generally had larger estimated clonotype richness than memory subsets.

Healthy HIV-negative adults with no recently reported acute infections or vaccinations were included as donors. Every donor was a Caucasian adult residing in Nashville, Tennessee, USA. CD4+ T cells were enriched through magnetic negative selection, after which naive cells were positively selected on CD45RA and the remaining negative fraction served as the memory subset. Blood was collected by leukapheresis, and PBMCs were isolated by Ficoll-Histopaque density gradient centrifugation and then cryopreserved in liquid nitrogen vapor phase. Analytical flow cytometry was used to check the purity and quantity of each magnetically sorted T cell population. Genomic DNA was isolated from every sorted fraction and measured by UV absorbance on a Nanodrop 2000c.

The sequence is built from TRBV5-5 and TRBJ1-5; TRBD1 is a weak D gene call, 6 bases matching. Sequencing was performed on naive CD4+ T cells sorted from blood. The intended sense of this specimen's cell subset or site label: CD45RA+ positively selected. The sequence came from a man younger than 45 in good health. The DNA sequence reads TGTGCCAGCAGCTTGGCAGGGGAGGAGCCCCAGCATTTT. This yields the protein CASSLAGEEPQHF.